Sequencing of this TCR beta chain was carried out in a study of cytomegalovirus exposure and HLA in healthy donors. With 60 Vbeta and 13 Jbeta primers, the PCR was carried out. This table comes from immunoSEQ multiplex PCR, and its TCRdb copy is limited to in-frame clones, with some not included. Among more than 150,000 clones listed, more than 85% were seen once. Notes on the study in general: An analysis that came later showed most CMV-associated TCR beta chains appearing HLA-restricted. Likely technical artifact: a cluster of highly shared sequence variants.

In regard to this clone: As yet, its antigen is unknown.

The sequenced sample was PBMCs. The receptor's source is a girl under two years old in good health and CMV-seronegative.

The CDR3 DNA reads as TGTGCCAGCAGCATCGACAGGGCAGGCGGGGCCAACGTCCTGACTTTC. Amino acid sequence: CASSIDRAGGANVLTF. The V gene is TRBV7-3, the J gene TRBJ2-6, with 7 bases lining up with TRBD1. CDR1 and CDR2 (germline): SGHTA, FQGTGA. The length of the CDR3 is 16 residues. V lost 5 bases and J lost 4; bases outside the gene matches: 8.